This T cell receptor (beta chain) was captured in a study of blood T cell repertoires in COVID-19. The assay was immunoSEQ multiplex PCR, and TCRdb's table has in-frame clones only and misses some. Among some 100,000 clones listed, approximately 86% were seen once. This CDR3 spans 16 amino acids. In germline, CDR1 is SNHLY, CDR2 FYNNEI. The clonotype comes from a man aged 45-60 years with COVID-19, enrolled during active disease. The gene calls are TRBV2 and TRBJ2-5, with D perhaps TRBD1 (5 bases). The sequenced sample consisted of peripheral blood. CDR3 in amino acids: CATKILGRKIEETQYF. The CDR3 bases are TGTGCGACCAAAATCCTGGGGCGGAAGATAGAAGAGACCCAGTACTTC.